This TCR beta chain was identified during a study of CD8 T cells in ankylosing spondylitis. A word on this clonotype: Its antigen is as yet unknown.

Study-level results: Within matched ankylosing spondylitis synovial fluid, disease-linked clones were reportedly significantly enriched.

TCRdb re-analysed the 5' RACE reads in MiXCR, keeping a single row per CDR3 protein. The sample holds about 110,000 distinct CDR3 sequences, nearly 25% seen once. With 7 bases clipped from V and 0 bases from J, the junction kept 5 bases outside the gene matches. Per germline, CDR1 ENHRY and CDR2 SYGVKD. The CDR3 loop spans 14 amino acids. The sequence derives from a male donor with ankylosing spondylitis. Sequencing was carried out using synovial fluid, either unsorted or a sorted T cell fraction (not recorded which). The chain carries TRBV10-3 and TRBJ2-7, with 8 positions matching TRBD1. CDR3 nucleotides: TGTGCCATCACAGGGACAGGCCGCTCCTACGAGCAGTACTTC. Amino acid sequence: CAITGTGRSYEQYF.